What follows are 25 T cell receptor beta chains derived from one specimen sequenced in a study of T cell responses to AZD1222 COVID-19 vaccine. Only in-frame clones appear in the TCRdb table, and some are missing; sequencing was by immunoSEQ multiplex PCR. The table has approximately 140,000 clones, about 89% seen once. The starting material was peripheral blood, obtained 28 days after the second dose of the MenACWY control vaccine. These receptors came from an adult who received the MenACWY meningococcal vaccine as a control.

The V and J genes are TRBV3-1 (or the pseudogene TRBV3-2) and TRBJ2-7, with D maybe TRBD2 (5 bases). Trimming stripped 1 base from V and 9 bases from J, with 13 bases between. The CDR3 totals 13 residues. Per the germline V gene, CDR1 is LGHDT and CDR2 is YNNKEL (reference sequence). The CDR3: CASSQAGTVGQYF. DNA of the CDR3: TGTGCCAGCAGCCAAGCGGGAACAGTTGGGCAGTACTTC.

The V gene is TRBV9, the J gene TRBJ1-4; TRBD1 is a possible D gene (6 bases). The CDR3 has 16 residues. Trimming removed 2 bases at V and 4 bases at J, with 15 bases between. CDR1 is SGDLS, CDR2 YYNGEE, per germline. CDR3 nucleotide sequence: TGTGCCAGCAGCGTGGGGGGCGTGGATGGTAATGAAAAACTGTTTTTT. It encodes CASSVGGVDGNEKLFF.

V and J are TRBV27 and TRBJ2-2, with 10 bases identical to TRBD1. The CDR3 contains 16 residues. The V and J ends lost 6 bases and 5 bases, in that order; junction bases with no gene match: 9. Germline V gene lookup returns CDR1 MNHEY and CDR2 SMNVEV (reference sequence). This CDR3 reads CASRAGTGVGTGELFF. The CDR3 nucleotides are TGTGCCAGCAGGGCCGGGACAGGGGTAGGGACCGGGGAGCTGTTTTTT.

The V call is TRBV25-1, the J call TRBJ2-2; 12 bases align to TRBD2. Germline V gene sequence: CDR1 MGHDK, CDR2 SYGVNS. Unmatched junction bases numbered 4, after V lost 6 bases and J lost 5 bases. This CDR3 region has 15 residues. This CDR3 is CASRTGLAGTGELFF. CDR3 bases: TGTGCCAGCAGAACAGGACTAGCGGGGACCGGGGAGCTGTTTTTT.

V is TRBV6-2 or TRBV6-3 and J is TRBJ2-5; perhaps TRBD1 as D (5 bases). The V end lost 5 bases, the J end lost 2 bases, and 12 bases lay between the germline ends. CDR3 length equals 14 residues. From germline, CDR1 is MNHEY and CDR2 SVGEGT. CDR3: CASSNTGQQETQYF. CDR3 in DNA: TGTGCCAGCAGTAACACTGGACAACAAGAGACCCAGTACTTC.

V and J are TRBV7-2 and TRBJ2-7, with unresolved D. This CDR3 has 12 residues. Germline V CDR1 and CDR2: SGHTA, FQGNSA. The V end was cut by 6 bases, the J end by 5 bases, with 11 bases between. CDR3 in amino acids: CASSHDIHEQYF. The CDR3 DNA follows: TGTGCCAGCAGTCACGACATCCACGAGCAGTACTTC. Full variable domain (remainder filled in from reference TRBV7-2 and TRBJ2-7): GAGVSQSPSNKVTEKGKDVELRCDPISGHTALYWYRQSLGQGLEFLIYFQGNSAPDKSGLPSDRFSAERTGGSVSTLTIQRTQQEDSAVYLCASSHDIHEQYFGPGTRLTVT.

The chain recombines TRBV3-1 (or the pseudogene TRBV3-2) with TRBJ2-7; tentatively, D is TRBD2 (5 bases). V was trimmed by 3 bases and J by 9 bases, leaving 12 bases between them. The CDR3 covers 12 residues. The V gene's germline CDR1 is LGHDT and CDR2 YNNKEL (reference sequence). The CDR3 sequence is CASSHTGVWQYF. CDR3 sequence (DNA): TGTGCCAGCAGCCATACCGGGGTTTGGCAGTACTTC.

The chain couples TRBV28 to TRBJ2-1, with 12 bases lining up with TRBD2. Trimming at V came to 5 bases and at J to 8 bases, leaving 7 bases not matched to a gene. The CDR3 runs to 15 residues. Germline CDR1 MDHEN, CDR2 SYDVKM. CDR3: CASSVSSGGADEQFF. As DNA, the CDR3 is TGTGCCAGCAGTGTCTCTAGCGGGGGGGCCGATGAGCAGTTCTTC.

The chain uses TRBV7-9 and TRBJ1-2; perhaps TRBD1 as D (5 bases). Between the trimmed V and J ends, which lost 1 base and 7 bases, there was a span of 19 bases. Germline V gene sequence: CDR1 SEHNR, CDR2 FQNEAQ (reference sequence). The CDR3 extends over 16 amino acids. Here the CDR3 DNA reads TGTGCCAGCAGCTTAGAGGAAAGGGGTCTTGGAGGTGGCTACACCTTC. It codes for CASSLEERGLGGGYTF. The full variable domain, completed using reference TRBV7-9 and TRBJ1-2, is DTGVSQNPRHKITKRGQNVTFRCDPISEHNRLYWYRQTLGQGPEFLTYFQNEAQLEKSRLLSDRFSAERPKGSFSTLEIQRTEQGDSAMYLCASSLEERGLGGGYTFGSGTRLTVV.

The rearrangement links TRBV18 to TRBJ1-4; D unclear. From germline, CDR1 is KGHSH and CDR2 LQKENI. Trimming left V 8 bases short and J 8 bases short, with 15 bases between. There are 13 residues in the CDR3. CDR3 region: CASTTSLREKLFF. The CDR3 bases are TGTGCCAGCACAACTTCGCTGAGGGAAAAACTGTTTTTT.

The rearrangement links TRBV7-2 to TRBJ2-1, with D maybe TRBD2 (5 bases). The V end lost 5 bases, the J end lost 10 bases, and 15 bases lay between the germline ends. Germline lookup yields CDR1 SGHTA and CDR2 FQGNSA. This CDR3 spans 13 amino acids. In DNA, the CDR3 is TGTGCCAGCAGCGCGACCCCGCCGGGAGAGCAGTTCTTC. Residues: CASSATPPGEQFF.

Only one count was recorded for this clone. The V and J genes are TRBV6-5 and TRBJ2-5; D is unresolved. This CDR3 contains 16 residues. The ends were cut back, 2 bases at V and 4 bases at J, with 17 bases in the middle. Germline V lookup: CDR1 MNHEY, CDR2 SVGAGI. This CDR3 is CASSYRSLADGETQYF. In DNA form, the CDR3 reads TGTGCCAGCAGTTACAGGAGTCTCGCGGATGGAGAGACCCAGTACTTC.

V and J are TRBV5-1 and TRBJ1-1; 9 nucleotides line up with TRBD1. Germline V gene lookup returns CDR1 SGHRS and CDR2 YFSETQ. V was pared by 0 bases and J by 5 bases, with 11 bases of the junction left unmatched. This CDR3 region has 17 residues. In DNA form, the CDR3 reads TGCGCCAGCAGCTTGGACGGGACAGGGCGTGAAGGAACTGAAGCTTTCTTT. Protein sequence: CASSLDGTGREGTEAFF.

V usage is TRBV6-2 or TRBV6-3 and J usage is TRBJ1-6; no reliable D call. The V gene lost 2 bases and the J gene lost 11 bases, with 10 bases spanning the gap. Germline-derived CDR1 and CDR2 are MNHEY and SVGEGT. The CDR3 loop spans 13 amino acids. The CDR3: CASSYAGMPPLHF. Here the CDR3 DNA reads TGTGCCAGCAGTTACGCCGGTATGCCACCCCTCCACTTT.

CDR3 loop: CASSAQNQPQHF. CDR3 coding DNA: TGTGCCAGCTCAGCACAGAATCAGCCCCAGCATTTT. This chain joins TRBV18 and TRBJ1-5; D call uncertain. CDR1 KGHSH and CDR2 LQKENI come from the germline V gene. This CDR3 comprises 12 residues. The V end lost 5 bases, the J end lost 4 bases, and 6 bases lay between the germline ends.

The chain recombines TRBV28 with TRBJ1-2; D is uncertain. Germline V gives CDR1 MDHEN, CDR2 SYDVKM. V lost 5 bases, J lost 8 bases, and 24 bases lay in between. The CDR3 has 16 residues. The chain's CDR3 is CASSLLGQATGTGYTF. The CDR3 DNA is TGTGCCAGCAGTCTCCTAGGCCAGGCTACTGGAACGGGCTACACCTTC.

The chain recombines TRBV4-3 with TRBJ2-1; 8 nucleotides line up with TRBD2. V was pared by 0 bases and J by 3 bases, with 10 bases of the junction left unmatched. The CDR3 covers 18 residues. Germline-derived CDR1 and CDR2 are LGHNA and YSLEER. CDR3 residues: CASSQDYSGGLVYNEQFF. CDR3 nucleotide sequence: TGCGCCAGCAGCCAAGATTACAGCGGGGGCCTCGTCTACAATGAGCAGTTCTTC.

The gene calls are TRBV10-2 and TRBJ2-7; TRBD1 or TRBD2 may be the D gene (7 bases each). Germline lookup yields CDR1 WSHSY and CDR2 SAAADI. The CDR3 totals 12 residues. Trimming stripped 7 bases from V and 6 bases from J, with 13 bases between. The CDR3 nucleotides are TGCGCCAGCAACCAGGGGGGGTCCGAGCAGTACTTC. Its protein is CASNQGGSEQYF.

The chain recombines TRBV19 with TRBJ2-5; D unresolved. V dropped 4 bases and J dropped 5 bases, with 17 bases sitting between them. Germline V gene sequence: CDR1 LNHDA, CDR2 SQIVND (reference sequence). The CDR3 loop spans 15 amino acids. The CDR3, as DNA: TGTGCCAGTAGTACCGGCGTTGGGCTGTGGGAGACCCAGTACTTC. Translated: CASSTGVGLWETQYF.

The chain carries TRBV27 and TRBJ1-4; D gene unclear. This CDR3 is built from 13 residues. V lost 9 bases and J lost 0, with 8 bases in between. Germline V CDR1 and CDR2: MNHEY, SMNVEV (reference sequence). In DNA form, the CDR3 reads TGTGCCAGTAAAAAATCAACTAATGAAAAACTGTTTTTT. This translates into CASKKSTNEKLFF.

V is TRBV29-1 and J is TRBJ2-2; 10 bases are shared with TRBD2. Germline V gene lookup returns CDR1 SQVTM and CDR2 ANQGSEA. Trimming cost V 5 bases and J 2 bases; bases outside gene matches: 5. The CDR3 is made up of 15 amino acids. CDR3: CSVSLLAGNTGELFF. The CDR3 region has the DNA TGCAGCGTTTCCTTACTAGCGGGAAACACCGGGGAGCTGTTTTTT.

The CDR3 sequence: CASSSGETQYF. In DNA, the CDR3 is TGCGCCAGCAGCTCCGGAGAGACCCAGTACTTC. This chain uses TRBV5-1 with TRBJ2-5; D gene ambiguous. The CDR3 contains 11 residues. In germline, CDR1 is SGHRS, CDR2 YFSETQ. V lost 3 bases and J 4 bases, leaving 4 bases between the germline ends. Variable domain in full (rest from reference TRBV5-1 and TRBJ2-5): KAGVTQTPRYLIKTRGQQVTLSCSPISGHRSVSWYQQTPGQGLQFLFEYFSETQRNKGNFPGRFSGRQFSNSRSEMNVSTLELGDSALYLCASSSGETQYFGPGTRLLVL.

The chain links TRBV2 to TRBJ2-1; 11 nucleotides align to TRBD2. The length of the CDR3 is 19 residues. Trimming cost V 8 bases and J 3 bases; bases outside gene matches: 18. Germline lookup yields CDR1 SNHLY and CDR2 FYNNEI. CDR3 bases: TGTGCCAGCCTACAGGAGTTGAGGGGACTAGCGGCTCACTACAATGAGCAGTTCTTC. Protein: CASLQELRGLAAHYNEQFF.

This clone was observed a few times. The chain combines TRBV9 with TRBJ2-7, with 8 bases that match TRBD2. The germline CDR1 and CDR2 sequences are SGDLS and YYNGEE. The CDR3 runs 16 residues. V was pared by 0 bases and J by 3 bases, with 8 bases of the junction left unmatched. The CDR3: CASSVGGSGEIYEQYF. The CDR3 coding sequence is TGTGCCAGCAGCGTAGGGGGTAGCGGGGAGATCTACGAGCAGTACTTC.

V usage is TRBV12-3 or TRBV12-4 and J usage is TRBJ2-3, with a tentative D call TRBD2 (6 bases). Deletions cut 5 bases from V and 6 bases from J, with 12 bases between. The CDR3 consists of 13 residues. CDR3 nucleotide sequence: TGTGCCAGCAGTATCCGGGGGACGGATACGCAGTATTTT. Translated, it gives CASSIRGTDTQYF.